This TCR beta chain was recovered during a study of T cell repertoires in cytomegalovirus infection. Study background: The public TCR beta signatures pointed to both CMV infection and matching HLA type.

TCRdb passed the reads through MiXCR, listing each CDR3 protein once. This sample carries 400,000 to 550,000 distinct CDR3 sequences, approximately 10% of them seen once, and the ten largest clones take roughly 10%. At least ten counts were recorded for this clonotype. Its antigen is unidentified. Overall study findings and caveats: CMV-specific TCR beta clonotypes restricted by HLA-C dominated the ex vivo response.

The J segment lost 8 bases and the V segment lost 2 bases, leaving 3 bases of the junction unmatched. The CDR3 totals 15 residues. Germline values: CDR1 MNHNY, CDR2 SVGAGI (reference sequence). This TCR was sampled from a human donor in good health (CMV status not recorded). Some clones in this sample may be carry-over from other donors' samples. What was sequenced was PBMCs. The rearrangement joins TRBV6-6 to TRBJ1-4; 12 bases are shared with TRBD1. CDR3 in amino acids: CASSYRDRGREKLFF. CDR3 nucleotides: TGTGCCAGCAGTTACCGGGACAGGGGGCGAGAAAAACTGTTTTTT.